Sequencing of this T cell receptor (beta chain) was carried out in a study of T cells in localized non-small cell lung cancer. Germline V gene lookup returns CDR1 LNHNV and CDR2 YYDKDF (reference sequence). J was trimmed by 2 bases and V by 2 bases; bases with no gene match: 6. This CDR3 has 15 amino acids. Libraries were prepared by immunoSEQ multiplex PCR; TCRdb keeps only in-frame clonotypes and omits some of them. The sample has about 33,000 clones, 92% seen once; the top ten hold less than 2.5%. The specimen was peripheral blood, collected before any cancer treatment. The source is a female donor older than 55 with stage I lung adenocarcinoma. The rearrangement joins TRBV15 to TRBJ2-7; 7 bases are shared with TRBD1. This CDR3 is CATSRQTGTPYEQYF. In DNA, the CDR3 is TGTGCCACCAGCAGACAGACAGGGACCCCCTACGAGCAGTACTTC.